The 19 T cell receptor beta chains listed next were all sequenced from one sample in a study of neurological immune-mediated disorders. In TCRdb, the 5' RACE reads were re-called with MiXCR into one record per CDR3 protein. In the table there are some 20,000 distinct CDR3 sequences, 6% to 8.5% of which are singletons. Sequencing was carried out using CD8+ T cells from blood. The source of these receptors is a woman in her twenties or thirties with HTLV-1-associated myelopathy (HAM/TSP).

This clonotype was picked up many times. The CDR3 here is CASSEEGFAGLGGNEQFF. Written as DNA, the CDR3 is TGTGCCAGCAGCGAGGAGGGATTCGCCGGACTAGGGGGTAATGAGCAGTTCTTC. The V gene is TRBV11-2, the J gene TRBJ2-1; D may be TRBD2 (7 bases). CDR1 is SGHAT, CDR2 FQNNGV, per germline. The CDR3 sequence is 18 residues long. V shed 5 bases and J shed 7 bases, with 27 bases lying between them. The whole variable domain, remainder taken from reference TRBV11-2 and TRBJ2-1, is EAGVAQSPRYKIIEKRQSVAFWCNPISGHATLYWYQQILGQGPKLLIQFQNNGVVDDSQLPKDRFSAERLKGVDSTLKIQPAKLEDSAVYLCASSEEGFAGLGGNEQFFGPGTRLTVL.

This clonotype showed up many times. The CDR3 bases are TGCGCCAGCAGCTTGGTCCAGGGTAGCTACGAGCAGTACTTC. Amino acid sequence: CASSLVQGSYEQYF. The V and J genes are TRBV5-1 and TRBJ2-7; D may be TRBD1 (5 bases). This CDR3 is built from 14 residues. The germline CDR1 and CDR2 sequences are SGHRS and YFSETQ. Trimming left V 0 bases short and J 3 bases short, with 10 bases between.

This clonotype was seen at least ten times. The V and J genes are TRBV27 and TRBJ2-1; TRBD2 agrees at 10 bases. There are 16 residues in the CDR3. V was clipped by 1 base and J by 7 bases; unmatched bases: 7. The germline CDR1 and CDR2 sequences are MNHEY and SMNVEV (reference sequence). CDR3 in amino acids: CASSLFPAGGWNEQFF. The CDR3 coding sequence is TGTGCCAGCAGTTTATTTCCAGCGGGGGGGTGGAATGAGCAGTTCTTC.

This clonotype has a count of ten or more. The CDR3 region is CASSVEESGDYGYTF. The DNA for the CDR3 is TGTGCCAGCAGCGTAGAGGAGTCCGGGGACTATGGCTACACCTTC. J is TRBJ1-2 and V is TRBV9; D uncertain. The germline gives CDR1 SGDLS, CDR2 YYNGEE. The CDR3 runs to 15 residues. The V end lost 0 bases, the J end lost 3 bases, and 12 bases lay between the germline ends.

This clonotype was detected ten times or more. This sequence joins TRBV20-1 and TRBJ1-6; D remains unclear. Deletions cut 0 bases from V and 8 bases from J, with 17 bases between. Germline V gene sequence: CDR1 DFQATT, CDR2 SNEGSKA (reference sequence). This CDR3 is 16 amino acids long. CDR3 nucleotides: TGCAGTGCTAGAGATCCATCGGTAGTAGGCGATTCACCCCTCCACTTT. As protein: CSARDPSVVGDSPLHF.

This clonotype was recorded at least ten times. This chain joins TRBV7-8 and TRBJ1-1, with no clear D. Trimming removed 5 bases at V and 1 base at J, with 8 bases between. The CDR3 sequence is 13 residues long. The V gene's germline CDR1 is SGHVS and CDR2 FQNEAQ. The CDR3 DNA sequence: TGTGCCAGCAGCATGACACCGAACACTGAAGCTTTCTTT. It translates to CASSMTPNTEAFF.

This chain connects TRBV4-2 to TRBJ1-3, with D possibly being TRBD1 (5 bases). CDR1 LGHNA and CDR2 YNFKEQ come from the germline V gene. The CDR3 length is 16 residues. Trimming took off 5 bases at V and 0 bases at J, with 14 bases between the two ends. The CDR3: CASSLRDGDSGNTIYF. The CDR3 DNA sequence: TGTGCCAGCAGCTTGCGGGACGGCGACTCTGGAAACACCATATATTTT.

This clonotype appeared many times. The V and J genes are TRBV6-4 and TRBJ2-3, with 9 nucleotides matching TRBD2. V was clipped by 2 bases and J by 2 bases; unmatched bases: 2. Germline assignment: CDR1 MRHNA and CDR2 SNTAGT. The CDR3 loop spans 15 amino acids. CDR3 DNA: TGTGCCAGCAGTGACGCTAGCGGGGCCACAGATACGCAGTATTTT. It codes for CASSDASGATDTQYF.

This clonotype was seen repeatedly, ten times or more. The J gene is TRBJ2-3, the V gene TRBV12-3 or TRBV12-4, with D tentatively TRBD2 (6 bases). The length of the CDR3 is 14 residues. Trimming shortened V by 8 bases and J by 4 bases, and 16 bases separated the two germline ends. The chain's CDR3 is CASDVGGSADTQYF. In DNA, the CDR3 is TGTGCCAGCGATGTCGGGGGATCGGCAGATACGCAGTATTTT.

There are many counts of this clonotype. The chain has TRBV12-3 or TRBV12-4 and TRBJ2-1; the D gene is possibly TRBD2 (5 bases). This CDR3 has 11 residues. Trimming took off 5 bases at V and 15 bases at J, with 14 bases between the two ends. The CDR3 nucleotides are TGTGCCAGCAGTCTGACGGAGGAAAGGTTCTTC. Translated, it gives CASSLTEERFF.

This clonotype was counted at least ten times. The chain is built from TRBV6-5 and TRBJ2-1; D is perhaps TRBD2 (6 bases). Germline V CDR1 and CDR2: MNHEY, SVGAGI. V dropped 4 bases and J dropped 7 bases, with 17 bases sitting between them. This CDR3 is 15 amino acids long. The CDR3 region has the DNA TGTGCCAGCAGTTTCGCTCCGGGACTGAAGAATGAGCAGTTCTTC. It encodes CASSFAPGLKNEQFF.

This clonotype was observed many times. V gene TRBV7-9 combines with J gene TRBJ1-1; tentative D call: TRBD1 (5 bases). CDR1 and CDR2 from the germline V gene are SEHNR and FQNEAQ (reference sequence). V dropped 3 bases and J dropped 3 bases, with 8 bases sitting between them. This CDR3 has 13 amino acids. This chain's CDR3 is CASSLPGDTEAFF. CDR3 bases: TGTGCCAGCAGCTTGCCGGGGGACACTGAAGCTTTCTTT.

This clonotype has a count of ten or more. V is TRBV7-8 and J is TRBJ2-3; TRBD2 matches 7 bases. CDR1 is SGHVS, CDR2 FQNEAQ, per germline. This CDR3 spans 14 amino acids. Unmatched junction bases numbered 8, after V lost 7 bases and J lost 4 bases. CDR3 sequence (DNA): TGTGCCAGCATACGGGACGCGGGGGCAGATACGCAGTATTTT. Its translation is CASIRDAGADTQYF.

In this sample, this clonotype turned up many times. The chain recombines TRBV5-1 with TRBJ1-6; TRBD1 is a possible D gene (6 bases). This CDR3 is 17 amino acids long. V was shortened by 5 bases and J by 1 base, with 16 bases between the two germline ends. Germline CDR1 SGHRS, CDR2 YFSETQ. CDR3 residues: CASRAVYRESYNSPLHF. Here the CDR3 DNA reads TGCGCCAGCAGAGCAGTGTACAGGGAGTCCTATAATTCACCCCTCCACTTT. Full variable domain (missing parts from reference TRBV5-1 and TRBJ1-6): KAGVTQTPRYLIKTRGQQVTLSCSPISGHRSVSWYQQTPGQGLQFLFEYFSETQRNKGNFPGRFSGRQFSNSRSEMNVSTLELGDSALYLCASRAVYRESYNSPLHFGNGTRLTVT.

This clonotype was seen many times. This sequence joins TRBV7-9 and TRBJ1-6, with 10 bases matching TRBD1. The CDR3 length is 16 residues. V lost 5 bases and J lost 6; bases outside the gene matches: 7. Germline CDR1 and CDR2: SEHNR and FQNEAQ (reference sequence). The CDR3, as DNA: TGTGCCAGCAGCCGGACGGGACAGGGGCCTAATTCACCCCTCCACTTT. Residues: CASSRTGQGPNSPLHF. Combining the CDR3 with reference TRBV7-9 and TRBJ1-6 gives the whole variable domain DTGVSQNPRHKITKRGQNVTFRCDPISEHNRLYWYRQTLGQGPEFLTYFQNEAQLEKSRLLSDRFSAERPKGSFSTLEIQRTEQGDSAMYLCASSRTGQGPNSPLHFGNGTRLTVT.

This clonotype was picked up many times. The V and J genes are TRBV20-1 and TRBJ2-3; D may be TRBD1 (7 bases). The CDR3 totals 18 residues. The V gene's germline CDR1 is DFQATT and CDR2 SNEGSKA (reference sequence). The V end was cut by 6 bases, the J end by 4 bases, with 29 bases between. CDR3 sequence: CSAKDRLTQGGWADTQYF. The CDR3 DNA reads TGCAGTGCCAAAGACAGGCTAACTCAGGGGGGCTGGGCAGATACGCAGTATTTT.

This clonotype was observed at least ten times. The chain couples TRBV12-3 or TRBV12-4 to TRBJ1-4; tentatively, D is TRBD1 (5 bases). V gave up 4 bases and J gave up 8 bases, with 11 bases separating them. This CDR3 contains 13 residues. The DNA of the CDR3 is TGTGCCAGCAGTTCCGCGGGACGCGAAAAACTGTTTTTT. Translated, it gives CASSSAGREKLFF.

This clonotype was counted ten times or more. The chain carries TRBV12-3 or TRBV12-4 and TRBJ1-1; D possibly corresponds to TRBD1 (6 bases). Trimming stripped 6 bases from V and 1 base from J, with 12 bases between. The CDR3 consists of 14 residues. The CDR3 DNA sequence: TGTGCCAGCAGCGGGGGCCTGGGGAACACTGAAGCTTTCTTT. It codes for CASSGGLGNTEAFF.

This clonotype was seen ten or more times. The gene calls are TRBV9 and TRBJ1-1; D might be TRBD1 (6 bases). Germline CDR1 is SGDLS and CDR2 is YYNGEE. Trimming removed 3 bases from V and 3 bases from J, with 12 bases in between. The CDR3 consists of 14 residues. DNA for the CDR3: TGTGCCAGCAGCGAGGGGGGGTTCGACACTGAAGCTTTCTTT. Protein sequence: CASSEGGFDTEAFF.